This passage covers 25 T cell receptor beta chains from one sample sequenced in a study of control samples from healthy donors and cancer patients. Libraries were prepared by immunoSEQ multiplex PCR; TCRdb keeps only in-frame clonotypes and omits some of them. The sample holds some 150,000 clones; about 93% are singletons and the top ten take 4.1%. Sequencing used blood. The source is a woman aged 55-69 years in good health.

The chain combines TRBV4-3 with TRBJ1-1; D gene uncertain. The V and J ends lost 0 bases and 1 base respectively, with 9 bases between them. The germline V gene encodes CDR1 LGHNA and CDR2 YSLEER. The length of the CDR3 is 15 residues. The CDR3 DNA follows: TGCGCCAGCAGCCAAGAGTATGGGCCGAACACTGAAGCTTTCTTT. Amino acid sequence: CASSQEYGPNTEAFF.

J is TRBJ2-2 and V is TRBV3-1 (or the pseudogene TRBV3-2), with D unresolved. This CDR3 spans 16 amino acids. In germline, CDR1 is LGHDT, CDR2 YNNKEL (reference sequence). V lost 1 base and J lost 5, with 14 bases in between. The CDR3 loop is CASSQGVGSWTGELFF. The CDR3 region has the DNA TGTGCCAGCAGCCAAGGGGTAGGATCGTGGACCGGGGAGCTGTTTTTT.

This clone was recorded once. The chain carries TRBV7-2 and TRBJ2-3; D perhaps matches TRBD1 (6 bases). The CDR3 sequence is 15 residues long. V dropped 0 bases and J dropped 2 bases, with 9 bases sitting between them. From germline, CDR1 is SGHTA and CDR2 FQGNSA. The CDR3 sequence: CASSLAGAATDTQYF. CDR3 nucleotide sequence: TGTGCCAGCAGCTTAGCGGGGGCAGCCACAGATACGCAGTATTTT.

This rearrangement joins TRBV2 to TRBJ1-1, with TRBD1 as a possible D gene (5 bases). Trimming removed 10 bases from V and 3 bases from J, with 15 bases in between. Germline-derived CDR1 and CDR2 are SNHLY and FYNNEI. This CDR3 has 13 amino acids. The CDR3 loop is CATNEGRDTEAFF. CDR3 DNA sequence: TGTGCCACCAATGAGGGGAGGGACACTGAAGCTTTCTTT. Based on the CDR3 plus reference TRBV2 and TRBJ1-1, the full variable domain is EPEVTQTPSHQVTQMGQEVILRCVPISNHLYFYWYRQILGQKVEFLVSFYNNEISEKSEIFDDQFSVERPDGSNFTLKIRSTKLEDSAMYFCATNEGRDTEAFFGQGTRLTVV.

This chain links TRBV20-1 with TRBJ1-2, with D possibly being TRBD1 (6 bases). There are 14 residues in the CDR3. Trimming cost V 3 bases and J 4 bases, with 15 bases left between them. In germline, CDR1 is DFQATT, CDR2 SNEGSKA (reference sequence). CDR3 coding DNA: TGCAGTGCTAGTTCAGGACAGACTTTCTATGGCTACACCTTC. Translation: CSASSGQTFYGYTF.

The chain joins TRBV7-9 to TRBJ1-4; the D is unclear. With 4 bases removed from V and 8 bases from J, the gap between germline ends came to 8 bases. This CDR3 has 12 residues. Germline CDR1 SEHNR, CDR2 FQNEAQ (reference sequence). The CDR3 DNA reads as TGTGCCAGCAGCTCCATATACGAAAAACTGTTTTTT. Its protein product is CASSSIYEKLFF.

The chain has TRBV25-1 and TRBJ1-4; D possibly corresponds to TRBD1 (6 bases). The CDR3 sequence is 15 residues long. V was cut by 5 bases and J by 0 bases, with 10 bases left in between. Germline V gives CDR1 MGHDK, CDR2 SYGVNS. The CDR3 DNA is TGTGCCAGCAGTTCACAGGGCCCAACTAATGAAAAACTGTTTTTT. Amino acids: CASSSQGPTNEKLFF. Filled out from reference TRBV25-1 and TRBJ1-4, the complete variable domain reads EADIYQTPRYLVIGTGKKITLECSQTMGHDKMYWYQQDPGMELHLIHYSYGVNSTEKGDLSSESTVSRIRTEHFPLTLESARPSHTSQYLCASSSQGPTNEKLFFGSGTQLSVL.

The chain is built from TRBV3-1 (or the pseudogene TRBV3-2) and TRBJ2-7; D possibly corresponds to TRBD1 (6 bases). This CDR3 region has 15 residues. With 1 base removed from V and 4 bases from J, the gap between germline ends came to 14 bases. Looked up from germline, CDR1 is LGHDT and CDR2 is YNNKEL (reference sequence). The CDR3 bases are TGTGCCAGCAGCCAAGGCGAGGGGGTCATGTACGAGCAGTACTTC. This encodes CASSQGEGVMYEQYF.

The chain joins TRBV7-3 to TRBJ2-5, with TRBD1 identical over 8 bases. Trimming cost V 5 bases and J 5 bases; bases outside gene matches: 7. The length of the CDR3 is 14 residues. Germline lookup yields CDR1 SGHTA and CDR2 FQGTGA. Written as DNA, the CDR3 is TGTGCCAGCAGCGAAGGACAGGGAAGGGAGACCCAGTACTTC. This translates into CASSEGQGRETQYF.

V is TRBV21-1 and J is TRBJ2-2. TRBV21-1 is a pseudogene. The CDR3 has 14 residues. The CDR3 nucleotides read TGTGCCAGCAGCAAAGATCAGGCGGCCGGGGAGCTGTTTTTT. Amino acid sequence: CASSKDQAAGELFF.

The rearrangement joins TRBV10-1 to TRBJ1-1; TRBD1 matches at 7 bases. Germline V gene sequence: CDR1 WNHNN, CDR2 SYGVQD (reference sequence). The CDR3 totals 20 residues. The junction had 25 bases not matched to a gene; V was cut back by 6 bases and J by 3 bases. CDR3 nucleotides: TGCGCCAGCAGCGAAACCCATTCAAGAAGGGGGCGAGTAGGGGACACTGAAGCTTTCTTT. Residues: CASSETHSRRGRVGDTEAFF.

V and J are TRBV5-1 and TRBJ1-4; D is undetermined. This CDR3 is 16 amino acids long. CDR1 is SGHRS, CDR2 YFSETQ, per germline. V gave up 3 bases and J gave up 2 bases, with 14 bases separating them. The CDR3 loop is CASSYGRGDTNEKLFF. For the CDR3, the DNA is TGCGCCAGCAGCTACGGGAGAGGAGACACTAATGAAAAACTGTTTTTT.

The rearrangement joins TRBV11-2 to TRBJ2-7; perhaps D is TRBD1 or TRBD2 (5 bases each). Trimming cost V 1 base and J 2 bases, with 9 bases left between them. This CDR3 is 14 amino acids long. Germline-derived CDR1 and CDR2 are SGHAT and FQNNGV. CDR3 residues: CASSLGGPTYEQYF. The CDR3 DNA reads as TGTGCCAGCAGCTTAGGGGGACCCACCTACGAGCAGTACTTC.

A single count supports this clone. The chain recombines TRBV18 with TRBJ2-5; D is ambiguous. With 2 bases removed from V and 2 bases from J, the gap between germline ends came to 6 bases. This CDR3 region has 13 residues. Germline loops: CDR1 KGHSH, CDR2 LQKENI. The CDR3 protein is CASSPKLQETQYF. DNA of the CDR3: TGTGCCAGCTCACCAAAGTTACAAGAGACCCAGTACTTC.

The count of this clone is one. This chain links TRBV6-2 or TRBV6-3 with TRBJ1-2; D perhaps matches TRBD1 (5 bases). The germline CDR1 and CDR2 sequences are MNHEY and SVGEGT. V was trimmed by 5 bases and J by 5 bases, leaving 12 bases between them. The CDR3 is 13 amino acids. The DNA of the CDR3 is TGTGCCAGCAGTCCCTGGGGGGAGTATGGCTACACCTTC. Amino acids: CASSPWGEYGYTF.

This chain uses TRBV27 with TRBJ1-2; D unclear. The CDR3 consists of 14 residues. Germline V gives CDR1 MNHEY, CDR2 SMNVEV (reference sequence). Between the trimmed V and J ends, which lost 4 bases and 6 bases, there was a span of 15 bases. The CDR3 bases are TGTGCCAGCAGTTCCGCCGGGCTGCCGAATGGCTACACCTTC. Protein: CASSSAGLPNGYTF.

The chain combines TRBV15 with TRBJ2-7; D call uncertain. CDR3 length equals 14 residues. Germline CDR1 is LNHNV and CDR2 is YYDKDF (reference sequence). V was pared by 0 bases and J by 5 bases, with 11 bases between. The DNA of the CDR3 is TGTGCCACCAGCAGAGAGGCCCTTCCGAACGAGCAGTACTTC. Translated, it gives CATSREALPNEQYF.

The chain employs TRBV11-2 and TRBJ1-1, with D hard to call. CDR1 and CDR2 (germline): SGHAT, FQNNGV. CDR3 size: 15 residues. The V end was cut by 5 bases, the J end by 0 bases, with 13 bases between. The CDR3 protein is CASSPARRVNTEAFF. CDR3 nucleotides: TGTGCCAGCAGCCCCGCCCGGCGAGTGAACACTGAAGCTTTCTTT.

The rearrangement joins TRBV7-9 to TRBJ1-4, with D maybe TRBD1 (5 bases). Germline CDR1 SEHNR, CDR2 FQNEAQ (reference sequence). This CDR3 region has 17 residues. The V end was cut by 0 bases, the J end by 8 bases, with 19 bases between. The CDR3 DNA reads TGTGCCAGCAGCTTAGCGATGGATCAGGGTGTGAGCGAAAAACTGTTTTTT. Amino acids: CASSLAMDQGVSEKLFF. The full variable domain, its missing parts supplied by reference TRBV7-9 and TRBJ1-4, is DTGVSQNPRHKITKRGQNVTFRCDPISEHNRLYWYRQTLGQGPEFLTYFQNEAQLEKSRLLSDRFSAERPKGSFSTLEIQRTEQGDSAMYLCASSLAMDQGVSEKLFFGSGTQLSVL.

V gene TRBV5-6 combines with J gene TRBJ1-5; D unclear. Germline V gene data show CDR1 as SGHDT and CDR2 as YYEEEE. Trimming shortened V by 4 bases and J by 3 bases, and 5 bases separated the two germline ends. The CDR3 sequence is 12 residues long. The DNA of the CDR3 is TGTGCCAGCAGCGCCCTCAATCAGCCCCAGCATTTT. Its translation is CASSALNQPQHF.

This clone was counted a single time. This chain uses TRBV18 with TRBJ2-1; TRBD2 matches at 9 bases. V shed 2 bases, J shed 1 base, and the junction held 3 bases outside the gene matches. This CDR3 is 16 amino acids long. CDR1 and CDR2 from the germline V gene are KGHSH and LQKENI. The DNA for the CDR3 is TGTGCCAGCTCACCATACACTAGCGGGTCCTACAATGAGCAGTTCTTC. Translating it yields CASSPYTSGSYNEQFF. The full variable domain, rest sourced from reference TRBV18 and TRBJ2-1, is NAGVMQNPRHLVRRRGQEARLRCSPMKGHSHVYWYRQLPEEGLKFMVYLQKENIIDESGMPKERFSAEFPKEGPSILRIQQVVRGDSAAYFCASSPYTSGSYNEQFFGPGTRLTVL.

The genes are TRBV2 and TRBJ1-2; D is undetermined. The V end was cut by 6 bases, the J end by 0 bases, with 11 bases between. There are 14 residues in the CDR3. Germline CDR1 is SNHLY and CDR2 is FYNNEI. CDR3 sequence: CASRPRTANYGYTF. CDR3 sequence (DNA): TGTGCCAGCAGACCCCGGACCGCTAACTATGGCTACACCTTC.

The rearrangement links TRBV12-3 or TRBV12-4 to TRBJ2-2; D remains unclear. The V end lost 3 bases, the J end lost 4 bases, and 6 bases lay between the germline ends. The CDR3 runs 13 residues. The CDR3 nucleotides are TGTGCCAGCAGTTTTAGTCCCACCGGGGAGCTGTTTTTT. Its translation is CASSFSPTGELFF.

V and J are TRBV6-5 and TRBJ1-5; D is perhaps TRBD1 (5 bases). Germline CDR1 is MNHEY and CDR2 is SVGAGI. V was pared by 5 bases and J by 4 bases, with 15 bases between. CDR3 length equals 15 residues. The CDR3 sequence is CASSLDRDGNQPQHF. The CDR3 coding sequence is TGTGCCAGCAGTCTGGACCGGGACGGGAATCAGCCCCAGCATTTT.

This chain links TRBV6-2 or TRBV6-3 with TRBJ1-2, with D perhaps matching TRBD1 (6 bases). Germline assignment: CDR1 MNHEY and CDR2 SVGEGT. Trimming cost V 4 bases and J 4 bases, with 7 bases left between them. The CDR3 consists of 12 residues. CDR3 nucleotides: TGTGCCAGCAGTTCGGACAGCTATGGCTACACCTTC. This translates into CASSSDSYGYTF.